This T cell receptor (beta chain) was obtained from a study of T-cell reconstitution after alpha-beta-depleted transplantation in children. Study conclusions and caveats: After transplant, high TCRbeta diversity at day 60 in some patients arose from surviving recipient T cells and thymic progenitors. It was newly produced T cells that mostly accounted for T-cell counts and diversity one year after transplant.

This CDR3 comprises 15 residues. Germline V CDR1 and CDR2: SGHTA, FQGTGA. J lost 3 bases, V lost 5 bases, and 3 bases had no gene match. This clonotype has more than one count but fewer than ten. Its target is not known. The TCRbeta library was prepared with unique molecular identifiers. TCRdb independently ran MiXCR on the PCR reads; one entry per CDR3 protein. In the table there are hundreds of thousands of distinct CDR3 sequences, approximately 14% of which are singletons. V is TRBV7-3 and J is TRBJ2-1, with 11 bases identical to TRBD2. This clonotype was obtained from a girl aged 2 to 9 with congenital amegakaryocytic thrombocytopenia, due to receive a stem cell transplant. Material: PBMCs, obtained before TCRalphabeta/CD19-depleted stem cell transplant. In DNA form, the CDR3 reads TGTGCCAGCAGCCATACTAGCGGGAGCTACAATGAGCAGTTCTTC. Translating it yields CASSHTSGSYNEQFF.